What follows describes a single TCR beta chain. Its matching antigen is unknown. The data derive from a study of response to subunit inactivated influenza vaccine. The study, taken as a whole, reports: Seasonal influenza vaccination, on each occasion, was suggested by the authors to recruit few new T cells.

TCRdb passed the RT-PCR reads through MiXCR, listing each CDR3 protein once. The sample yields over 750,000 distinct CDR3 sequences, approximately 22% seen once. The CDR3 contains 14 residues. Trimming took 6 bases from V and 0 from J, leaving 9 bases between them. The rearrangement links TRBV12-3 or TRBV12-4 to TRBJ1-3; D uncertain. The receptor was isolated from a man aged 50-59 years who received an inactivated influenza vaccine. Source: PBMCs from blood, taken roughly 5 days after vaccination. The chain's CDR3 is CASSHGVSGNTIYF. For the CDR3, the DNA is TGTGCCAGCAGCCACGGGGTCTCTGGAAACACCATATATTTT.